This TCR beta chain was sequenced in a study of blood T cell repertoires in COVID-19. As for the study in general: Donors in the United States, Italy and Spain gave samples during acute or convalescent COVID-19. The cDNA or gDNA used as material had been derived from T cells, B-cell-depleted T cells, or PBMCs.

In the study's own analysis: Amplified reference gene primers provided the basis for estimating nucleated cell counts. The table came from immunoSEQ multiplex PCR; TCRdb's copy has only in-frame clones and leaves some out. The D gene and trimming were derived from the DNA, and the V and J assignments and clone size from that table. Of about 490,000 clones in the sample, roughly 88% were seen once. This receptor was obtained from a human donor in a cohort sampled during active COVID-19. Material: peripheral blood.

The CDR3 here is CASSSRRVFADTQYF. Written as DNA, the CDR3 is TGTGCCAGCAGCTCCCGGAGGGTTTTCGCAGATACGCAGTATTTT. The chain couples TRBV7-2 to TRBJ2-3, with D possibly matching TRBD2 (6 bases). The CDR3 is made up of 15 amino acids. The germline gives CDR1 SGHTA, CDR2 FQGNSA. The V end lost 4 bases, the J end lost 4 bases, and 15 bases lay between the germline ends.